These T cell receptor beta chains were read from a single sample in a study of blood T cell repertoires in COVID-19. TCRdb's copy holds only in-frame clones and misses some; the assay was immunoSEQ multiplex PCR. The sample lists about 78,000 clones, around 86% occurring once. Material for sequencing was peripheral blood. All receptors derive from a man between 45 and 60 years old with active or convalescent COVID-19. CDR3s include the opening cysteine and the closing phenylalanine or tryptophan. The D gene is left open where the match is weak. Expanded clones get a size class; other rows say once, few or many, or leave the size out.

TRBD1	TRBV30	TRBJ1-4	.	TGTGCCTGGAGTCAGGGGGTGGGTGAAAAACTGTTTTTT	CAWSQGVGEKLFF
TRBD1	TRBV2	TRBJ2-2	.	TGTGCCAGCAGCGCAGGGGGCGCGAACACCGGGGAGCTGTTTTTT	CASSAGGANTGELFF
.	TRBV18	TRBJ1-1	.	TGTGCCAGCTCTGCGGGGGGTGTTACTGAAGCTTTCTTT	CASSAGGVTEAFF
.	TRBV10-1	TRBJ2-2	.	TGCGCCAGCAGTGAGTTGTCAGGGGCCGGGGAGCTGTTTTTT	CASSELSGAGELFF
TRBD1	TRBV7-2	TRBJ1-2	.	TGTGCCAGCAGCCCGGGACAGGGTGTGGATGGCTACACCTTC	CASSPGQGVDGYTF
.	TRBV6-6	TRBJ1-2	.	TGTGCCAGCAGTTCCAGGGGTGTCGATGGCTACACCTTC	CASSSRGVDGYTF
.	TRBV28	TRBJ1-6	.	TGTGCCAGCAGTTTCGGCAGGGGTAATTCACCCCTCCACTTT	CASSFGRGNSPLHF
.	TRBV30	TRBJ1-2	.	TGTGCCTGGAGTTCAGCGAGGAACTATGGCTACACCTTC	CAWSSARNYGYTF
TRBD1	TRBV5-1	TRBJ2-3	few	TGCGCCAGCAGCATGCCCGCGACAGGGAGCACAGATACGCAGTATTTT	CASSMPATGSTDTQYF
.	TRBV19	TRBJ2-2	few	TGTGCCAGTAGTATCGAGGGAGTAAACACCGGGGAGCTGTTTTTT	CASSIEGVNTGELFF
TRBD2	TRBV5-1	TRBJ2-1	.	TGCGCCAGCAGCTTGGGGCGGGGGGCGGATGAGCAGTTCTTC	CASSLGRGADEQFF
.	TRBV7-9	TRBJ1-2	.	TGTGCCAGCAGCTTAATTCAGATCTCTAACTATGGCTACACCTTC	CASSLIQISNYGYTF
.	TRBV24-1	TRBJ1-5	.	TGTGCCACCAGTGGAGGCACACACAAGAGTTCCAATCAGCCCCAGCATTTT	CATSGGTHKSSNQPQHF
.	TRBV5-1	TRBJ2-7	.	TGCGCCAGCAGCTTGGAGGCAGGAACCTACGAGCAGTACTTC	CASSLEAGTYEQYF
.	TRBV5-1	TRBJ2-1	few	TGCGCCAGCAGCTTGGGGGCGGGGAGCTCCTACAATGAGCAGTTCTTC	CASSLGAGSSYNEQFF
.	TRBV9	TRBJ1-1	.	TGTGCCAGCAGCGTAGGGCAGATGAACACTGAAGCTTTCTTT	CASSVGQMNTEAFF
.	TRBV29-1	TRBJ2-5	.	TGCAGCGTTGAGACAGGACAAGAGACCCAGTACTTC	CSVETGQETQYF
.	TRBV4-1	TRBJ2-5	.	TGCGCCAGCAGCCAAGATGGTAGCGGAGAGACCCAGTACTTC	CASSQDGSGETQYF
TRBD1	TRBV6-5	TRBJ2-5	.	TGTGCCAGCAACCACCGGGACAGGGCAGGAGAGACCCAGTACTTC	CASNHRDRAGETQYF
TRBD1	TRBV7-9	TRBJ1-2	.	TGTGCCAGCAGTTACAGGGGTGGCTACACCTTC	CASSYRGGYTF
.	TRBV6-2/TRBV6-3	TRBJ2-4	.	TGTGCCAGCAGTTACTCGGGCCGCTCCGCCAAAAACATTCAGTACTTC	CASSYSGRSAKNIQYF
.	TRBV5-8	TRBJ2-7	once	TGTGCCAGCAGCCCGACCGGGACACTCTACGAGCAGTACTTC	CASSPTGTLYEQYF
.	TRBV28	TRBJ1-2	.	TGTGCCAGCAGTTACAGGGAAGGCTACACCTTC	CASSYREGYTF
.	TRBV11-2	TRBJ1-6	.	TGTGCCAGCAGCTCTAACCTTCCAGGGGTCTCACCCCTCCACTTT	CASSSNLPGVSPLHF
.	TRBV27	TRBJ2-2	.	TGTGCCAGCAGTTTATACAGGGTTGACACCGGGGAGCTGTTTTTT	CASSLYRVDTGELFF
TRBD1	TRBV5-1	TRBJ1-2	.	TGCGCCAGCAGCCAGGAACAGGGGGACTATGGCTACACCTTC	CASSQEQGDYGYTF
.	TRBV6-2/TRBV6-3	TRBJ2-7	.	TGTGCCAGCAGTAAGCTCTTTGGCAGGGGAGACTACGAGCAGTACTTC	CASSKLFGRGDYEQYF
.	TRBV5-6	TRBJ2-1	.	TGTGCCAGCAGCTTGGCTTACAATGAGCAGTTCTTC	CASSLAYNEQFF
TRBD1	TRBV7-2	TRBJ1-6	.	TGTGCCAGCAGCTACAGGGGGCGAGACGGGTCACCCCTCCACTTT	CASSYRGRDGSPLHF
TRBD2	TRBV29-1	TRBJ2-3	.	TGCAGCGTTGAAAAGGCGGGGGTGGATACGCAGTATTTT	CSVEKAGVDTQYF
TRBD1	TRBV12-3/TRBV12-4	TRBJ1-2	few	TGTGCCAGCAGTTTTCGGACAGGGTATGGCTACACCTTC	CASSFRTGYGYTF
.	TRBV7-9	TRBJ2-2	.	TGTGCCAGCAGCGTCGACAGGTACACCGGGGAGCTGTTTTTT	CASSVDRYTGELFF
TRBD2	TRBV4-1	TRBJ2-5	.	TGCGCCAGCAGCCAAGCTGCGAGCCTAGCGGGGAGAGAGACCCAGTACTTC	CASSQAASLAGRETQYF
TRBD2	TRBV29-1	TRBJ2-3	.	TGCAGCGTAGCGGGGGGGCAGACAGATACGCAGTATTTT	CSVAGGQTDTQYF
.	TRBV25-1	TRBJ2-1	few	TGTGCCAGCAGTGAAACAGGGCTAAGCAATGAGCAGTTCTTC	CASSETGLSNEQFF
.	TRBV7-2	TRBJ2-3	.	TGTGCCAGCAGCTTAGGGTCGGGGAGCAGCACAGATACGCAGTATTTT	CASSLGSGSSTDTQYF
TRBD2	TRBV28	TRBJ2-2	once	TGTGCCAGCAGTTTAAGCGGGGCGAACACCGGGGAGCTGTTTTTT	CASSLSGANTGELFF
.	TRBV15	TRBJ2-3	few	TGTGCCACCAGCAGCCGGACTCTCACAGATACGCAGTATTTT	CATSSRTLTDTQYF
TRBD1	TRBV2	TRBJ1-5	.	TGTGCCAGCAGTGCGTCCTCGGGACAGGGGTCGCCCCAGCATTTT	CASSASSGQGSPQHF
.	TRBV18	TRBJ1-1	once	TGTGCCAGCTCCTCGGGATTTGGGGGGACTGAAGCTTTCTTT	CASSSGFGGTEAFF
.	TRBV5-6	TRBJ1-3	.	TGTGCCAGCAGCTTGACGGGTCCTGCTAACACCATATATTTT	CASSLTGPANTIYF
TRBD1	TRBV2	TRBJ2-5	.	TGTGCCAGCAGCGCCGGGACAGGGCGACAAGAGACCCAGTACTTC	CASSAGTGRQETQYF
.	TRBV19	TRBJ2-3	.	TGTGCCAGTAGCATCGGCGGAAGCTCGAATACGCAGTATTTT	CASSIGGSSNTQYF
.	TRBV7-2	TRBJ1-2	once	TGTGCCAGCAGCTTAGGCAGGGGAGATGGCTACACCTTC	CASSLGRGDGYTF
.	TRBV18	TRBJ1-1	.	TGTGCCAGCTCACCACGTTTACCAGAGAACACTGAAGCTTTCTTT	CASSPRLPENTEAFF
.	TRBV4-1	TRBJ1-1	few	TGCGCCAGCAGCCGGTCAGGATACTCCCCTGAAGCTTTCTTT	CASSRSGYSPEAFF
TRBD2	TRBV7-7	TRBJ2-1	.	TGTGCCAGCAGCCCCGGTGGAGCGGGGGCCACCTACAATGAGCAGTTCTTC	CASSPGGAGATYNEQFF
TRBD2	TRBV7-2	TRBJ2-5	.	TGTGCCAGCCGTGGTGGACTAGCGGGCCGAGCAGAGACCCAGTACTTC	CASRGGLAGRAETQYF
TRBD1	TRBV4-3	TRBJ2-7	.	TGCGCCAGCAGCCAAGCGCTAGGACAGGGAACCTACGAGCAGTACTTC	CASSQALGQGTYEQYF
.	TRBV29-1	TRBJ2-5	.	TGCAGCGTTGAAACCGGGTCTCAAGAGACCCAGTACTTC	CSVETGSQETQYF
TRBD1	TRBV10-1	TRBJ2-1	.	TGCGCCAGCAGTGAGGGGACAGATCTTTACAATGAGCAGTTCTTC	CASSEGTDLYNEQFF
.	TRBV14	TRBJ1-6	.	TGTGCCAGCAGTGGTAGCTCCTATAATTCACCCCTCCACTTT	CASSGSSYNSPLHF
.	TRBV6-5	TRBJ2-3	.	TGTGCCAGCCAGGGTAGCACAGATACGCAGTATTTT	CASQGSTDTQYF
.	TRBV5-1	TRBJ1-2	.	TGCGCCAGCAGTCCGGTTCCAGGTCCCAACTATGGCTACACCTTC	CASSPVPGPNYGYTF